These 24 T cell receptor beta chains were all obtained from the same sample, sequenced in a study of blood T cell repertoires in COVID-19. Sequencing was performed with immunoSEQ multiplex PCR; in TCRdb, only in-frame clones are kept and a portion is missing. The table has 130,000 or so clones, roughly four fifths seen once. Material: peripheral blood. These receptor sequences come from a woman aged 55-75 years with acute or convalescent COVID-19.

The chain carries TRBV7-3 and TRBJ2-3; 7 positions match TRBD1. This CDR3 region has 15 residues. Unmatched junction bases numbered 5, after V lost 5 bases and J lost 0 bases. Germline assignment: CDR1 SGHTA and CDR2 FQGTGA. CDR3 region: CASSRATGSTDTQYF. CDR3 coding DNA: TGTGCCAGCAGCCGCGCGACAGGGAGCACAGATACGCAGTATTTT.

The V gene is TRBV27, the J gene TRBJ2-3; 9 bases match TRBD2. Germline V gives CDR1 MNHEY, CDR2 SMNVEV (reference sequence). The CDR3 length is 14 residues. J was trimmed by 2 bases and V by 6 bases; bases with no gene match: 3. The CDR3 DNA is TGTGCCAGCAGCTCGGGACTAGCCACAGATACGCAGTATTTT. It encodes CASSSGLATDTQYF.

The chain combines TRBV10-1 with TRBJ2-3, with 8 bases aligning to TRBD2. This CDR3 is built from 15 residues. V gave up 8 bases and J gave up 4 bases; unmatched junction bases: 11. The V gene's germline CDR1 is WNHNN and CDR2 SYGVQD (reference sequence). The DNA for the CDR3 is TGCGCCAGCGGCGAAGGGCGGGGGGTGTCAGATACGCAGTATTTT. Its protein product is CASGEGRGVSDTQYF.

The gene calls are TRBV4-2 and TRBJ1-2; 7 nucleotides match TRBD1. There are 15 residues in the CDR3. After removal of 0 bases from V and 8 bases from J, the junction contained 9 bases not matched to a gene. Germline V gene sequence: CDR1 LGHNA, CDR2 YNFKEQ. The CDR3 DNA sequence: TGTGCCAGCAGCCAAGATAAGGACAGGCCGTGGGGCTACACCTTC. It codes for CASSQDKDRPWGYTF.

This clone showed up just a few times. The CDR3 spells CASTPRRGNWNEKLFF. CDR3 DNA sequence: TGTGCCAGCACCCCCCGGCGGGGAAACTGGAATGAAAAACTGTTTTTT. The rearrangement links TRBV6-2 or TRBV6-3 to TRBJ1-4, with unresolved D. The CDR3 runs to 16 residues. Germline CDR1 reads MNHEY; CDR2 reads SVGEGT. With 7 bases removed from V and 5 bases from J, the gap between germline ends came to 20 bases.

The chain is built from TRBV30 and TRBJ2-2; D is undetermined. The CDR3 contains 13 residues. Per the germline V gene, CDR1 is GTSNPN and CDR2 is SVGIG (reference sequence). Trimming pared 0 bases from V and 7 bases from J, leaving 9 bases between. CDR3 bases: TGTGCCTGGAGTGTAGGTGGCGGCGGGGAGCTGTTTTTT. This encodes CAWSVGGGGELFF.

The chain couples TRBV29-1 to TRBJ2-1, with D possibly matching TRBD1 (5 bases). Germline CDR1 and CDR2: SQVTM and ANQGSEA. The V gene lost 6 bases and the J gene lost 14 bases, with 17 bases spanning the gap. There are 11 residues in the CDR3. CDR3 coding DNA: TGCAGCGTGGACACAGTCAACCTGAAGTTCTTC. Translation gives CSVDTVNLKFF.

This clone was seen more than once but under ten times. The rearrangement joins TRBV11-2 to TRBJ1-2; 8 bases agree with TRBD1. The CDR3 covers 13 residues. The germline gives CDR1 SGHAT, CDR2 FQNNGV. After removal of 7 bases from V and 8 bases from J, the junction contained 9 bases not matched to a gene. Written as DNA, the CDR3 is TGTGCCAGCACCGCGTACAGGGGGGGAGGCTACACCTTC. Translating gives CASTAYRGGGYTF.

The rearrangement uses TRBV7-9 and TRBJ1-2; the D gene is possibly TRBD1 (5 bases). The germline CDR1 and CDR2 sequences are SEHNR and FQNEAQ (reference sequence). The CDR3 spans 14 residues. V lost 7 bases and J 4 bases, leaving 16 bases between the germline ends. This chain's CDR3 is CASTRGGMAYGYTF. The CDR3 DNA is TGTGCCAGCACCCGTGGGGGGATGGCCTATGGCTACACCTTC.

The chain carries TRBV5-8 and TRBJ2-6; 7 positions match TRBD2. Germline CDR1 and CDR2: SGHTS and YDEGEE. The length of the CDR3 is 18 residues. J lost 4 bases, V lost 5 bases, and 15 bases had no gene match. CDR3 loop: CASRRPGGSFLGANVLTF. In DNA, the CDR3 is TGTGCCAGCAGACGCCCCGGGGGGTCCTTTCTCGGGGCCAACGTCCTGACTTTC.

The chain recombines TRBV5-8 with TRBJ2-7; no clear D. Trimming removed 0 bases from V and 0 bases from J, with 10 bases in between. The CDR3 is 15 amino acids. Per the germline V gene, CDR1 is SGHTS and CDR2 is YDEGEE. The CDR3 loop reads CASSLGPISSYEQYV. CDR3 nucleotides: TGTGCCAGCAGCTTGGGGCCGATAAGCTCCTACGAGCAGTACGTC.

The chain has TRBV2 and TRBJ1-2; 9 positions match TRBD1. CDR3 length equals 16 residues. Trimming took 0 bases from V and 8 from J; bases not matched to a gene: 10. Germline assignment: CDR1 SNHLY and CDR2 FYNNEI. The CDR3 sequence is CASSEALRDRAGGYTF. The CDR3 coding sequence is TGTGCCAGCAGTGAAGCGCTTAGGGACAGGGCTGGGGGCTACACCTTC.

The CDR3 DNA reads as TGCGCCAGCAGCGTGGGGACAGGGGGCGCAAATCAGCCCCAGCATTTT. It translates to CASSVGTGGANQPQHF. This chain uses TRBV5-1 with TRBJ1-5; 12 bases align to TRBD1. The CDR3 runs 16 residues. The V segment lost 4 bases and the J segment 4 bases; nucleotides outside the gene matches: 6. Germline V gene data show CDR1 as SGHRS and CDR2 as YFSETQ.

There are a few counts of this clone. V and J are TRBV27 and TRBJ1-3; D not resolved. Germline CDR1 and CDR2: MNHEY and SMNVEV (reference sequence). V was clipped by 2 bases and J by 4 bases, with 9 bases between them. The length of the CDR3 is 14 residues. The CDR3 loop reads CASSLNRGGNTIYF. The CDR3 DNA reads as TGTGCCAGCAGTTTAAACCGAGGGGGAAACACCATATATTTT.

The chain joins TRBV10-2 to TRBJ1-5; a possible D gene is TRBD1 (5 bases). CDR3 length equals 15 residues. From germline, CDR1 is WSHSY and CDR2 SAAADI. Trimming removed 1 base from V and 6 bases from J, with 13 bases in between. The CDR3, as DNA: TGCGCCAGCAGTGAGTTCCAGGGAATTAGTCAGCCCCAGCATTTT. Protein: CASSEFQGISQPQHF.

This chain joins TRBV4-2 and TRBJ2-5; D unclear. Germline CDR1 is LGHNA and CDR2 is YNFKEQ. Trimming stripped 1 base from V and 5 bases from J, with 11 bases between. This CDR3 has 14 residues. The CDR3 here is CASSQGSRRETQYF. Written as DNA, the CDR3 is TGTGCCAGCAGCCAAGGGTCCCGGCGGGAGACCCAGTACTTC.

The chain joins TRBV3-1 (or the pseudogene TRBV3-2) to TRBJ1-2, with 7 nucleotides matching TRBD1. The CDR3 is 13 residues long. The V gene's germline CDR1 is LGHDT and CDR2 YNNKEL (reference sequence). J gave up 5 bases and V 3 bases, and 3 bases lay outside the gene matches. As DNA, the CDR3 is TGTGCCAGCAGCCAGGACAGGAAATATGGCTACACCTTC. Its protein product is CASSQDRKYGYTF.

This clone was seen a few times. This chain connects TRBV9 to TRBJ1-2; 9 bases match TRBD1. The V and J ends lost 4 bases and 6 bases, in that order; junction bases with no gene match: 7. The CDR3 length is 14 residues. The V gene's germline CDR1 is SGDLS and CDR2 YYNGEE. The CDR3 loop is CASSFGTGSDGYTF. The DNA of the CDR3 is TGTGCCAGCAGCTTTGGGACAGGGTCGGATGGCTACACCTTC. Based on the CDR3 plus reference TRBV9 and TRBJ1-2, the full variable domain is DSGVTQTPKHLITATGQRVTLRCSPRSGDLSVYWYQQSLDQGLQFLIQYYNGEERAKGNILERFSAQQFPDLHSELNLSSLELGDSALYFCASSFGTGSDGYTFGSGTRLTVV.

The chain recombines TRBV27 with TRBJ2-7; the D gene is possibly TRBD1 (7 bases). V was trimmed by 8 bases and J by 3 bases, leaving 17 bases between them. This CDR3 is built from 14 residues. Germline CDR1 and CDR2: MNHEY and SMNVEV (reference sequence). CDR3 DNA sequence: TGTGCCAGCGGGCGGGACAGCGATCTCTACGAGCAGTACTTC. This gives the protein CASGRDSDLYEQYF.

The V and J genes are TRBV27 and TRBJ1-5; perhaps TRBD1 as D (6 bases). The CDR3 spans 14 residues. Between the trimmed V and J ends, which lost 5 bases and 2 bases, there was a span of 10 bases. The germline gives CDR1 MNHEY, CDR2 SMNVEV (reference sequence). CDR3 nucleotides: TGTGCCAGCAGTGAACAGGGTCGCAATCAGCCCCAGCATTTT. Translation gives CASSEQGRNQPQHF.

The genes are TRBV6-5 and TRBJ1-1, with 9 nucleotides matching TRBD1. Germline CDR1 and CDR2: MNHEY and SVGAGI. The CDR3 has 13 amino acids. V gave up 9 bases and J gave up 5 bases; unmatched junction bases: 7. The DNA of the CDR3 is TGTGCCAGTGGACAGGGGAGGGGTACTGAAGCTTTCTTT. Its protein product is CASGQGRGTEAFF.

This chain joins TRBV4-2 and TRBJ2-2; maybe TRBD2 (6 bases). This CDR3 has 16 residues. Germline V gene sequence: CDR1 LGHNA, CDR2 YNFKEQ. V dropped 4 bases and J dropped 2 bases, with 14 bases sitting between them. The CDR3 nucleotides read TGTGCCAGCAGCCCCCGACTAGATCCCAACACCGGGGAGCTGTTTTTT. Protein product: CASSPRLDPNTGELFF.

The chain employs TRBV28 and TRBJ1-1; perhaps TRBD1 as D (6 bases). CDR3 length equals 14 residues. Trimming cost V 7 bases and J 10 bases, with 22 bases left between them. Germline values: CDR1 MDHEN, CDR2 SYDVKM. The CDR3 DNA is TGTGCCAGCACCCAAAATGGACAGCCCCGGCGAGCTTTCTTT. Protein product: CASTQNGQPRRAFF.

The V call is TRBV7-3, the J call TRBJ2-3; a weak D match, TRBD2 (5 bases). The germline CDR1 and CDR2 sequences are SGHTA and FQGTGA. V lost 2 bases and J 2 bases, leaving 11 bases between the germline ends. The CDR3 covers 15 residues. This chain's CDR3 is CASSLSVANTDTQYF. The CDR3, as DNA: TGTGCCAGCAGCTTATCGGTAGCGAACACAGATACGCAGTATTTT.